This is a list of T cell receptor beta chains from one sample in a study of human T cells and chemical hapten exposure. TCRdb reprocessed the RACE reads with MiXCR, giving one entry per CDR3 protein. This table has tens of thousands of distinct CDR3 sequences, approximately 9% appearing once. The source material was whole blood. All receptors come from a female donor in good health. Some clones in this sample may be carry-over from other donors' samples. Each CDR3 is given with its conserved first and last residue. Fields, in order: J gene, clone size, D gene, V gene, CDR3 DNA, CDR3 protein. D genes are given only for firm matches. Some rows have no size entry. The others give once, few or many, or a class for an expanded clone.

TRBJ1-1	.	.	TRBV2	TGTGTCAGCACAGAAAATTCCGGACAGATCGAAGCTTTCTTT	CVSTENSGQIEAFF
TRBJ1-5	few	.	TRBV6-1	TGTGCCAGCAGTGAAGTGGGGTTCTATCAGCCCCAGCATTTT	CASSEVGFYQPQHF
TRBJ1-2	few	.	TRBV12-3/TRBV12-4	TGTGCCAGCAGTTCACAGGGAGGCGGGTATGGCTACACCTTC	CASSSQGGGYGYTF
TRBJ1-2	few	TRBD1	TRBV20-1	TGCAGTGCCCAGCCACTCGCAGGGGGCGGCTACACCTTC	CSAQPLAGGGYTF
TRBJ2-3	few	.	TRBV2	TGTGCCAGCAGGCGGAGGAACACAGATACGCAGTATTTT	CASRRRNTDTQYF
TRBJ1-1	.	.	TRBV10-2	TGCGCCAGCAGGGGACAGAACACTGAAGCTTTCTTT	CASRGQNTEAFF
TRBJ2-1	many	TRBD1	TRBV28	TGTGCCAGCAGGGAGGCCGGGACAGCTTACAATGAGCAGTTCTTC	CASREAGTAYNEQFF
TRBJ2-3	many	TRBD2	TRBV9	TGTGCCAGCAGCTCTCTAAGCGGGACTAGCACAGATACGCAGTATTTT	CASSSLSGTSTDTQYF
TRBJ2-4	.	TRBD1	TRBV28	TGTGCCAGCAGTGCAACAGGGGGCTTCGCCAAAAACATTCAGTACTTC	CASSATGGFAKNIQYF
TRBJ2-3	.	TRBD2	TRBV20-1	TGCAGTGCCCAGCCCTCCAGCGGGAGGGTCGCAGATACGCAGTATTTT	CSAQPSSGRVADTQYF
TRBJ2-1	.	TRBD2	TRBV28	TGTGCCAGCAGCCTCGGGAGGTGGTACAATGAGCAGTTCTTC	CASSLGRWYNEQFF
TRBJ2-1	few	TRBD1	TRBV28	TGTGCCAGCAGTTCCATAGTTGGACAGGGATTACATGAGCAGTTCTTC	CASSSIVGQGLHEQFF
TRBJ1-1	.	TRBD1	TRBV19	TGTGCCAGTAGTTCGTGGACAGGGAAGAACACTGAAGCTTTCTTT	CASSSWTGKNTEAFF
TRBJ2-5	many	TRBD1	TRBV7-9	TGTGCCAGCAGAAACAGGGGACCCGAAGAGACCCAGTACTTC	CASRNRGPEETQYF
TRBJ1-5	few	TRBD1	TRBV7-8	TGTGCCAGCAGCTTCGGACAGGGGCATAGCAATCAGCCCCAGCATTTT	CASSFGQGHSNQPQHF
TRBJ2-5	.	.	TRBV4-1	TGCGCCAGCAGCCAAGTAACCGAGCAGGGGGAGACCCAGTACTTC	CASSQVTEQGETQYF
TRBJ2-3	.	.	TRBV1	TGCACCAGCAGCCATGAAGCGGGAGGGTTCACAGATACGCAGTATTTT	CTSSHEAGGFTDTQYF
TRBJ1-5	.	TRBD1	TRBV20-1	TGCAGTGCTATCCAGGGGGCCGGGCAGCCCCAGCATTTT	CSAIQGAGQPQHF
TRBJ2-3	few	TRBD1	TRBV7-9	TGTGCCAGCAGCTTACTCCCTCTGCAGGGGGCTGCCACAGATACGCAGTATTTT	CASSLLPLQGAATDTQYF
TRBJ2-7	.	.	TRBV12-3/TRBV12-4	TGTGCCAGCAGTTGGGGACGGACCTCCTACGAGCAGTACTTC	CASSWGRTSYEQYF
TRBJ2-1	.	TRBD2	TRBV6-2/TRBV6-3	TGTGCCAGCAGCATTCTAGCGGGAGGTGGGGAGCAGTTCTTC	CASSILAGGGEQFF
TRBJ2-3	many	.	TRBV7-2	TGTGCCAGCAGCTTAACGCTCGCAATGAGCGGCAGGGGCACAGATACGCAGTATTTT	CASSLTLAMSGRGTDTQYF
TRBJ2-1	many	TRBD1	TRBV20-1	TGCAGTGCTAGAGACGGGACAGGGGTGAATGAGCAGTTCTTC	CSARDGTGVNEQFF
TRBJ1-4	.	TRBD1	TRBV7-9	TGTGCCAGCAGCTCCCAGGGGGCTGCAACTAATGAAAAACTGTTTTTT	CASSSQGAATNEKLFF
TRBJ2-5	few	.	TRBV9	TGTGCCAGCAGCGTTGGGAGAGGGGGCCAAGAGACCCAGTACTTC	CASSVGRGGQETQYF
TRBJ2-5	many	TRBD2	TRBV6-1	TGTGCCAGCATGATTAGCGGGCCCCAAGAGACCCAGTACTTC	CASMISGPQETQYF
TRBJ2-5	few	.	TRBV9	TGTGCCAGCAGCGTAGGAAGCGGAGTTATTCAAGAGACCCAGTACTTC	CASSVGSGVIQETQYF
TRBJ2-5	.	TRBD2	TRBV5-1	TGCGCCAGCAGCTTGGTAGGAGCGGGGTACCAAGAGACCCAGTACTTC	CASSLVGAGYQETQYF
TRBJ2-7	few	.	TRBV7-9	TGTGCCAGCAGCCCACGGGACTTGGCCTACGAGCAGTACTTC	CASSPRDLAYEQYF